This TCR beta chain was identified during a study of shared clonotypes between healthy human individuals. The CDR3 is 14 residues long. The V end lost 4 bases, the J end lost 2 bases, and 9 bases lay between the germline ends. CDR1 and CDR2 from the germline V gene are SGHDT and YYEEEE. Some clones are missing from TCRdb's copy, which holds only in-frame ones; the method was immunoSEQ multiplex PCR. The data show about 680,000 clones, just over 90% seen once. Naive-designated CD8 cells lacked CD45RO, were positively enriched for CCR7, and omitted terminally differentiated effector memory CD45RA+ cells. This clone was recorded only once.

This receptor was obtained from a man younger than 40 in good health. Material for sequencing was naive CD8+ T cells sorted from blood. The chain employs TRBV5-6 and TRBJ2-2, with D uncertain. The CDR3 nucleotides read TGTGCCAGCAGCGATGGACCCAACACCGGGGAGCTGTTTTTT. Protein product: CASSDGPNTGELFF.